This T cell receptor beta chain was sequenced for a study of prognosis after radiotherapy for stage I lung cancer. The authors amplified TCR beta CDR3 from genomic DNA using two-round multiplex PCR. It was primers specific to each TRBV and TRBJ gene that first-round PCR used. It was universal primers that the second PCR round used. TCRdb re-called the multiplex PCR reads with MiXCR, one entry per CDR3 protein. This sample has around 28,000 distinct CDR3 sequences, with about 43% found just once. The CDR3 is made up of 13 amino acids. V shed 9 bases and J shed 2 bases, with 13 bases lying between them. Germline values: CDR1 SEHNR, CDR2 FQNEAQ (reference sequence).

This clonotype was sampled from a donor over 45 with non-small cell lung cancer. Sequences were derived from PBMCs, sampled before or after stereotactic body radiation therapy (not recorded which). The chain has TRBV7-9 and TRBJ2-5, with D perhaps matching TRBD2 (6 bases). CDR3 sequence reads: CASKWGVQETQYF. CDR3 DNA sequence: TGTGCCAGTAAATGGGGGGTTCAAGAGACCCAGTACTTC. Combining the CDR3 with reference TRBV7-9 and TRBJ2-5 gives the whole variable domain DTGVSQNPRHKITKRGQNVTFRCDPISEHNRLYWYRQTLGQGPEFLTYFQNEAQLEKSRLLSDRFSAERPKGSFSTLEIQRTEQGDSAMYLCASKWGVQETQYFGPGTRLLVL.